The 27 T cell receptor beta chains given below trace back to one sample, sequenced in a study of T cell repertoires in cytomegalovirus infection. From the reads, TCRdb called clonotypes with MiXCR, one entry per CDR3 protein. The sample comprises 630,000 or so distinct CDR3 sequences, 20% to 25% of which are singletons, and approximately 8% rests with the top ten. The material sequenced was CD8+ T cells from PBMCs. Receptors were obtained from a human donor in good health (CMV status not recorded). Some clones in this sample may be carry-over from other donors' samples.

The CDR3 here is CASSYGTGAGDTQYF. The CDR3, as DNA: TGTGCCAGCAGTTACGGAACGGGGGCGGGGGATACGCAGTATTTT. This chain joins TRBV6-5 and TRBJ2-3; D possibly uses TRBD1 or TRBD2 (6 bases each). The CDR3 runs 15 residues. CDR1 and CDR2 (germline): MNHEY, SVGAGI. Between the trimmed V and J ends, which lost 2 bases and 6 bases, there was a span of 15 bases.

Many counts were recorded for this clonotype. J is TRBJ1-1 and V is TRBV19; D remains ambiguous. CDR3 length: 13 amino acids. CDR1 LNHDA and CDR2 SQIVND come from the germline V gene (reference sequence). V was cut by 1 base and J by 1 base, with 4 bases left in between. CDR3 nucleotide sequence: TGTGCCAGTAGTATAGCCGCGAACACTGAAGCTTTCTTT. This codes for CASSIAANTEAFF.

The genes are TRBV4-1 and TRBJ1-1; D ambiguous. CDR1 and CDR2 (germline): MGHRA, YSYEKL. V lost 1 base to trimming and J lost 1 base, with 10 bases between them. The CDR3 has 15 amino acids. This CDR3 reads CASSQVLAGNTEAFF. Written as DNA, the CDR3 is TGCGCCAGCAGCCAAGTCTTAGCCGGGAACACTGAAGCTTTCTTT.

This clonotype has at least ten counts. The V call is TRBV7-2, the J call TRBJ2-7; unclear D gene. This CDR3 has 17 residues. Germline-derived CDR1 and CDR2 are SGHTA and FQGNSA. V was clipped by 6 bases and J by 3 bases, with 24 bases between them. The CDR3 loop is CASSSLSTMSPDYEQYV. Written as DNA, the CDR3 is TGTGCCAGCAGTTCCCTCAGTACCATGTCCCCGGACTACGAGCAGTACGTC.

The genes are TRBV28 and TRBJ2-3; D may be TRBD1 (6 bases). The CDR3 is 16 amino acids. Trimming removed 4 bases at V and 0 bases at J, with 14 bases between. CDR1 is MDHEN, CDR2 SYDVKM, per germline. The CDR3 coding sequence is TGTGCCAGCAGTTCAAGAGGGGGATGGAGCACAGATACGCAGTATTTT. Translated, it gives CASSSRGGWSTDTQYF.

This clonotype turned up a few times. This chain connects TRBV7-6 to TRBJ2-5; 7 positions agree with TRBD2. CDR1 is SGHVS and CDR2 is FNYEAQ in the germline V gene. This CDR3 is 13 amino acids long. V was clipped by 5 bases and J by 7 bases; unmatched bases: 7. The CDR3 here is CASSPTWEGTQYF. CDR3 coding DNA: TGTGCCAGCAGCCCAACTTGGGAGGGGACCCAGTACTTC. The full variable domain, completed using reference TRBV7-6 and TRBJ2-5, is GAGVSQSPRYKVTKRGQDVALRCDPISGHVSLYWYRQALGQGPEFLTYFNYEAQQDKSGLPNDRFSAERPEGSISTLTIQRTEQRDSAMYRCASSPTWEGTQYFGPGTRLLVL.

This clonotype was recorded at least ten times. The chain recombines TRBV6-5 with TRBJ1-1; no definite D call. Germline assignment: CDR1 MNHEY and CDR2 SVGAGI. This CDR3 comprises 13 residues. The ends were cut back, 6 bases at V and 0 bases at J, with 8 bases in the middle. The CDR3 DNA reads TGTGCCAGCAGCTCGTGGGTGAACACTGAAGCTTTCTTT. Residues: CASSSWVNTEAFF.

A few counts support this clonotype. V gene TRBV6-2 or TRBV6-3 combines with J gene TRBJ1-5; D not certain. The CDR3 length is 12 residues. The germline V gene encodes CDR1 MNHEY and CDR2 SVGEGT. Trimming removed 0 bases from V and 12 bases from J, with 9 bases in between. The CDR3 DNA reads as TGTGCCAGCAGTTACTCTACCCTGAGCCAGCATTTT. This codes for CASSYSTLSQHF.

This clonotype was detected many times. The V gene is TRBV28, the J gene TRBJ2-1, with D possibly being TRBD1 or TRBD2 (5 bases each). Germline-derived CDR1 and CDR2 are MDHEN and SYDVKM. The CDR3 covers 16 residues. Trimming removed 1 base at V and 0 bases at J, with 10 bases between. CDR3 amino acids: CASSLYLGVSYNEQFF. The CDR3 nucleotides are TGTGCCAGCAGTTTATACTTGGGGGTCTCCTACAATGAGCAGTTCTTC.

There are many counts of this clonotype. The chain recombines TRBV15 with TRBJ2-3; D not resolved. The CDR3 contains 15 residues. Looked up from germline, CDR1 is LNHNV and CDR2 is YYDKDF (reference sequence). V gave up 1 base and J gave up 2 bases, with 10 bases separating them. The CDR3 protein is CATSRGAYDTDTQYF. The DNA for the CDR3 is TGTGCCACCAGCAGAGGTGCCTACGACACAGATACGCAGTATTTT.

The CDR3 is CASTQTVGGDTEAFF. The DNA of the CDR3 is TGTGCCAGCACTCAAACGGTGGGGGGGGACACTGAAGCTTTCTTT. The gene calls are TRBV6-2 or TRBV6-3 and TRBJ1-1, with a possible D match to TRBD1 (5 bases). Germline V gene data show CDR1 as MNHEY and CDR2 as SVGEGT. The CDR3 contains 15 residues. Trimming took off 7 bases at V and 3 bases at J, with 18 bases between the two ends.

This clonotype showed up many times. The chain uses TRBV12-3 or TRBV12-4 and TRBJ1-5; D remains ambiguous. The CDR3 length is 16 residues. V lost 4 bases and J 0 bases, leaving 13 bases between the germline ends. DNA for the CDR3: TGTGCCAGCAGTTGGGTTCCCCCTTATAGCAATCAGCCCCAGCATTTT. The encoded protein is CASSWVPPYSNQPQHF.

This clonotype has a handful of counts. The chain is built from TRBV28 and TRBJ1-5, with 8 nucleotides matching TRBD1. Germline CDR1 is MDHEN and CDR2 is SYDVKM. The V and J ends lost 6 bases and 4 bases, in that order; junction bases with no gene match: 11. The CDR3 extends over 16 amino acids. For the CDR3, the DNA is TGTGCCAGCAGCCCAGACCCCCAGGGGGCGAATCAGCCCCAGCATTTT. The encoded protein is CASSPDPQGANQPQHF.

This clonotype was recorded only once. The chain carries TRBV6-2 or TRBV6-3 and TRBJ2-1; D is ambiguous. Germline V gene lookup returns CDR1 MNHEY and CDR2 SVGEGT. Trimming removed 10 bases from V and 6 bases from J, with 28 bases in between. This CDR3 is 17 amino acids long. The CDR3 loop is CATALSPYAEICNEQFF. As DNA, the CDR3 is TGTGCCACCGCCCTTTCTCCCTACGCCGAGATCTGCAATGAGCAGTTCTTC.

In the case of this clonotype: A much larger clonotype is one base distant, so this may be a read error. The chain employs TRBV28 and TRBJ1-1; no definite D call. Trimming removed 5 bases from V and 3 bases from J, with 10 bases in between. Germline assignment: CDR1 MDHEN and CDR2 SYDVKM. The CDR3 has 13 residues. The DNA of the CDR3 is TGTGCCAGCAGTCAGATTTGGGACACTGAAGCTTTCTTT. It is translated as CASSQIWDTEAFF.

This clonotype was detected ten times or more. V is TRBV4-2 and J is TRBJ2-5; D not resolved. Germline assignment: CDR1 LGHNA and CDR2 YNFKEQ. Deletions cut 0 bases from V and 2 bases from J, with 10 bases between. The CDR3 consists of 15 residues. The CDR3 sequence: CASSQDSVRQETQYF. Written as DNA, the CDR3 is TGTGCCAGCAGCCAAGATAGTGTCAGACAAGAGACCCAGTACTTC.

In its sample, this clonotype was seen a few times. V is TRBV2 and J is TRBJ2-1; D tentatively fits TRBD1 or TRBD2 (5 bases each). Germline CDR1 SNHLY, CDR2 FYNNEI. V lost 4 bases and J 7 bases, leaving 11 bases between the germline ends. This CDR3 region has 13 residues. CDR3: CASSGGTRNEQFF. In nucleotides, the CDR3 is TGTGCCAGCAGTGGAGGGACGCGGAATGAGCAGTTCTTC.

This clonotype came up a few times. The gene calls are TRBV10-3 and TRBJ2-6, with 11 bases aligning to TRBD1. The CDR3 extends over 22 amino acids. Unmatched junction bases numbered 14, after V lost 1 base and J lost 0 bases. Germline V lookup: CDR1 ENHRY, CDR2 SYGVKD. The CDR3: CAISEFSGQGALLTSGANVLTF. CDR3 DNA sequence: TGTGCCATCAGTGAGTTTAGTGGACAGGGGGCTCTCTTAACCTCTGGGGCCAACGTCCTGACTTTC.

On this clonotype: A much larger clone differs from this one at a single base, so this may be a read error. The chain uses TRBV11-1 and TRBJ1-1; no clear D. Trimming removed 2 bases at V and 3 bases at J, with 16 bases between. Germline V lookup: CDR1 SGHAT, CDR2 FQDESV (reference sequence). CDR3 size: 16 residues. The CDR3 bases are TGTGCCAGCAGCTTAAGGTTGGGCAGCGGAGACACTGAAGCTTTCTTT. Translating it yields CASSLRLGSGDTEAFF.

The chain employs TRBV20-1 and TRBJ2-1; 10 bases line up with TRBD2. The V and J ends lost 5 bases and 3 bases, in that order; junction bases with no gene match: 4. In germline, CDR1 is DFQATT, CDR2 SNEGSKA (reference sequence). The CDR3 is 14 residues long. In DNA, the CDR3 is TGCAGTGCTGTAGCGGGGGGAAGCTACAATGAGCAGTTCTTC. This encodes CSAVAGGSYNEQFF.

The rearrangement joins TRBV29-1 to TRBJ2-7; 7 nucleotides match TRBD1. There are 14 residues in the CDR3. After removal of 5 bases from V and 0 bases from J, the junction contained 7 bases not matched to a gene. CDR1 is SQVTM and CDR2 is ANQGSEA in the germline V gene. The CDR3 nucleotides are TGCAGCGTTATCGGGACAGTCCGCTCCTACGAGCAGTACTTC. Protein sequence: CSVIGTVRSYEQYF.

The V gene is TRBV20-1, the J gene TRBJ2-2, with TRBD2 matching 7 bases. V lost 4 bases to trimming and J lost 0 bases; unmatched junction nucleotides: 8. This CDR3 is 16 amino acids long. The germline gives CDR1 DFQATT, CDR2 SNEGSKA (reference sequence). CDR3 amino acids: CSANRDYPPNTGELFF. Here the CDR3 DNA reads TGCAGTGCTAACCGGGACTACCCACCGAACACCGGGGAGCTGTTTTTT.

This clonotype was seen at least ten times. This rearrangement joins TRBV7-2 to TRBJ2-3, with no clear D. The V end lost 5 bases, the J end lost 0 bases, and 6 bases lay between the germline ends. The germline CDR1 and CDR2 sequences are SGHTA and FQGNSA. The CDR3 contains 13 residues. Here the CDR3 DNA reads TGTGCCAGCAGCGCCGACAGCACAGATACGCAGTATTTT. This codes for CASSADSTDTQYF.

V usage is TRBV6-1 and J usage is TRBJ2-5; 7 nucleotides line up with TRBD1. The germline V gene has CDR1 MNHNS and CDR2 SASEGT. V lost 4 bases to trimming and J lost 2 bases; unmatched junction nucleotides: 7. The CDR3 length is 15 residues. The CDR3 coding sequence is TGTGCCAGCAGTGCCCTGGGGACAGTACAAGAGACCCAGTACTTC. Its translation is CASSALGTVQETQYF.

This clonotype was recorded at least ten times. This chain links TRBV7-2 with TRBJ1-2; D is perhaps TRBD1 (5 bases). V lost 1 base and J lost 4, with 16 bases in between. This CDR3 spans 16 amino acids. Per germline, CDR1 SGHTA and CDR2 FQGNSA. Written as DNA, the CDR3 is TGTGCCAGCAGCTTAGGGTGGGACCACCGGGGCTATGGCTACACCTTC. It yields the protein CASSLGWDHRGYGYTF.

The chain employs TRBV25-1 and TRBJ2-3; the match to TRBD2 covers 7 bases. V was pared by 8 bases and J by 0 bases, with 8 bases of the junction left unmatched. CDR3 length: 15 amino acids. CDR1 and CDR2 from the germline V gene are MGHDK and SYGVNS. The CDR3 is CASLMRGSSTDTQYF. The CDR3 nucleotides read TGTGCCAGCCTGATGCGGGGGTCTAGCACAGATACGCAGTATTTT.

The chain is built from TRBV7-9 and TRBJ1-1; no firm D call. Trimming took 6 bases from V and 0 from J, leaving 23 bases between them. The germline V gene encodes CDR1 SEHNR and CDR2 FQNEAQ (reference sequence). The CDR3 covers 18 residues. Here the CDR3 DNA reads TGTGCCAGCAGTTTTCCCGGCCCGCTGGGGAGCATGAACACTGAAGCTTTCTTT. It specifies CASSFPGPLGSMNTEAFF.